The clone carrying this T cell receptor beta chain occurred many times. Antigen specificity is unknown. As the method for making TCR beta libraries, quantitative 5'-RACE with molecular barcodes was used. TCRdb reprocessed the 5' RACE reads via MiXCR and lists one record per CDR3 protein. The top ten hold 12% of the sample, which has over 100,000 distinct CDR3 sequences, 6% to 8.5% seen once. This sample was included in a study of CD8 T cells in ankylosing spondylitis. Findings of the study overall: Reportedly, matched ankylosing spondylitis synovial fluid was significantly enriched for disease-linked clones. Typical of ankylosing spondylitis blood, it appeared, was a TCR beta motif of eight highly homologous variants. Peripheral blood held disease-linked clones only at relatively low frequency, and these were CD8+.

Per germline, CDR1 SGHRS and CDR2 YFSETQ. The V gene lost 2 bases and the J gene lost 2 bases, with 5 bases spanning the gap. There are 14 residues in the CDR3. This TCR was sampled from a male donor with ankylosing spondylitis or in good health (not recorded which). Sequencing was done on a sample of blood, either unsorted or a sorted T cell fraction (not recorded which). The gene calls are TRBV5-1 and TRBJ2-6, with unresolved D. CDR3 loop: CASSFKPGANVLTF. The CDR3 nucleotides are TGCGCCAGCAGCTTCAAGCCTGGGGCCAACGTCCTGACTTTC.